One TCR beta chain is described in this entry. The antigen remains unidentified. J lost 5 bases, V lost 3 bases, and 8 bases had no gene match. This CDR3 is built from 16 residues. Per the germline V gene, CDR1 is MDHEN and CDR2 is SYDVKM. Clones were read by immunoSEQ multiplex PCR, and TCRdb kept only the in-frame ones, dropping some. Found here are fewer than 20,000 clones, approximately 78% of them singletons; the top ten hold 25% to 30%. This record comes from a study of OX40 agonist ivuxolimab in advanced cancers. Study as a whole: Each patient was given ivuxolimab into a vein every 2 weeks, at 0.01 to 10 mg/kg.

Study-level results: Antigen specificity was not determined for the expanded peripheral T cells. At 0.1 to 3.0 mg/kg, CD4+ and CD8+ blood T cells expanded clonally by week 6.

V usage is TRBV28 and J usage is TRBJ2-5, with TRBD2 identical over 11 bases. This sample comprised CD4+ or CD8+ T cells sorted from blood, obtained in a trial of the OX40 agonist ivuxolimab. The sequence was obtained from an adult with an advanced solid tumor such as melanoma, head and neck, liver or kidney cancer. The chain's CDR3 is CASSFGASGRRETQYF. CDR3 nucleotides: TGTGCCAGCAGTTTTGGTGCTAGCGGGAGGAGGGAGACCCAGTACTTC.